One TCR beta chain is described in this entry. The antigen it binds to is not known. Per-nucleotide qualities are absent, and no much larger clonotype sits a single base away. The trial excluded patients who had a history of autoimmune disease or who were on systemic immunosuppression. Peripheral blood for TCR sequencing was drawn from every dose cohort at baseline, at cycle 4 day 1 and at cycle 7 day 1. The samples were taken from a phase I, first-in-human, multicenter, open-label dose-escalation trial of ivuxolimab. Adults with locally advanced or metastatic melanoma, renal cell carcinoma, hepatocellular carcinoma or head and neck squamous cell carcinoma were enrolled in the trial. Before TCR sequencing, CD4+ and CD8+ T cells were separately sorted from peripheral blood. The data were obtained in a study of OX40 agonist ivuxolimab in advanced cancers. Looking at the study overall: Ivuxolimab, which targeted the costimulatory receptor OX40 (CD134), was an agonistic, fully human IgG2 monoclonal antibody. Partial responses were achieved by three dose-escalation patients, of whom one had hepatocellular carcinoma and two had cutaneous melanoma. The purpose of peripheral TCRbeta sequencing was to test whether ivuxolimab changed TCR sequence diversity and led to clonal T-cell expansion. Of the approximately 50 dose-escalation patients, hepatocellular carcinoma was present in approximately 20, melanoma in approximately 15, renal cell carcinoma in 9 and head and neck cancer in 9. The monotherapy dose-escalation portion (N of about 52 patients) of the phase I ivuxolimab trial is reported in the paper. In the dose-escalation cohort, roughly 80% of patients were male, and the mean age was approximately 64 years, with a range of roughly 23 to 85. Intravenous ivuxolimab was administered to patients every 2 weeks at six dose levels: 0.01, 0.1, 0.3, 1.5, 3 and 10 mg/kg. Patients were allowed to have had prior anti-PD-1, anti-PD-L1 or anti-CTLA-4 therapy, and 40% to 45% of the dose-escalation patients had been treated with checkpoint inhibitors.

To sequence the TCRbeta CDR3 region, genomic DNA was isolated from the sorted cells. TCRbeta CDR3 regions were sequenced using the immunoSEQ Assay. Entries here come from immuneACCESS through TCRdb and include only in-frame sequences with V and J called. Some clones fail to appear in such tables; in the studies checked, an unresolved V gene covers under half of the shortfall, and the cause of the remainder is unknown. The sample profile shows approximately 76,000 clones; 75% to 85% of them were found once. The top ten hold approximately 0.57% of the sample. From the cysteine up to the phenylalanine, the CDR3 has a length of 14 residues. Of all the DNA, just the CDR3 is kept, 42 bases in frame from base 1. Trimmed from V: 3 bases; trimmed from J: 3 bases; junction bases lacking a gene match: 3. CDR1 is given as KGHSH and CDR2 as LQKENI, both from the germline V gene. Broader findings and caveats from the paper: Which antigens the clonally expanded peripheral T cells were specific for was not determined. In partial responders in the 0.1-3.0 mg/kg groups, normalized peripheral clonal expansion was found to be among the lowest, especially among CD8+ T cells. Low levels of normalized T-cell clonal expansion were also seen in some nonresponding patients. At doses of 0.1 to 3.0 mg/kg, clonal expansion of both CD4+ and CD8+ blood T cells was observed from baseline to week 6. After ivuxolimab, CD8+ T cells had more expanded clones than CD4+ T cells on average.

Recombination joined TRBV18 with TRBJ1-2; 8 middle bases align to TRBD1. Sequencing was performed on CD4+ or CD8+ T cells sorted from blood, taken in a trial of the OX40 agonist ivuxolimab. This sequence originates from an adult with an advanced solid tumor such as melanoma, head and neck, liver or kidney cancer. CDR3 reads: CASSPGTGYYGYTF. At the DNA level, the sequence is TGTGCCAGCTCACCCGGGACAGGCTACTATGGCTACACCTTC. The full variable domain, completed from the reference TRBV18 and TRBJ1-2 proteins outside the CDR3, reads NAGVMQNPRHLVRRRGQEARLRCSPMKGHSHVYWYRQLPEEGLKFMVYLQKENIIDESGMPKERFSAEFPKEGPSILRIQQVVRGDSAAYFCASSPGTGYYGYTFGSGTRLTVV.